One T cell receptor beta chain is described in this entry. The clone's antigen remains unknown. No base-level quality is on record; no much larger clone is a single base apart. Systemically healthy Caucasian individuals from Russia, 35 to 50 in total and aged about 6 to 95 years, were included as donors. About 9.6 milliliters of peripheral blood were collected from each donor into EDTA-treated Vacutainer tubes. Ficoll-Paque density-gradient centrifugation was used to isolate PBMCs, with at least 6 million per sample. Trizol reagent was used to extract total RNA from the PBMCs, yielding at least 5.5 micrograms per sample. The percentages of naive CD45RAhigh/CD27high T cells were determined by flow cytometry on a PBMC aliquot from every donor. The junction shows trimming of 6 bases on V and 0 bases on J, plus 20 bases between the germline ends. Sequences DFQATT (CDR1) and SNEGSKA (CDR2) are obtained from the germline V gene (reference sequence). Its CDR3 holds 16 amino acids, cysteine through phenylalanine. Just CDR3 DNA is preserved here, 48 bases in frame from base 1.

The library was built by means of 5' RACE. The instrument was an Illumina HiSeq 2500. A second PCR of about 6 to 11 cycles was performed with a sample-barcoded 5' primer and a J-beta primer mix. A unique molecular identifier was introduced onto each TCR beta cDNA molecule by a template-switch 5' adaptor carrying 12 random nucleotides. Each sample yielded at least 3 million CDR3-containing paired-end reads. The Mint cDNA synthesis kit, primed by a TRBC-specific oligonucleotide, was used to synthesize first-strand cDNA from all RNA. Following uracil-DNA glycosylase treatment, a first 18-cycle PCR with universal primers M1SS and BC2_uni_R was performed on all cDNA. For the original study's pipeline: For normalization, 1 million high-quality reads, each with a distinct molecular identifier, were randomly selected from each sample. Instead of being binned into consensus sequences, reads with shared molecular identifiers were discarded. MiTCR, with a Q25 quality threshold and the strictest error-elimination algorithm, was used for CDR3 identification, clonotype clustering and error correction. Lower-bound total TCR beta diversity was estimated with a nonparametric unseen species model using Euler transformation. TCRdb itself trimmed the public reads at Q25 with fastp, ran MiXCR and retained productive beta chains. Entries that share a CDR3 protein sequence are merged under the most common genes and DNA. TCRdb's processing, not the authors', yielded these V and J calls. For this sample the table gives 1.5 million to 1.8 million distinct CDR3 sequences, of which 35% to 45% were detected only once. The ten most abundant clones make up 4% of the sample.

This entry is derived from a study of blood T cells in healthy people across ages (dated by TCRdb to 2013 to 2016). In the study overall: In model experiments, template switching captured roughly one uniquely barcoded TCR beta cDNA molecule for every two T cells. The donors were split into four age groups: young (average roughly 15 years), middle-aged (39), aged (roughly 60) and long-lived (approximately 80). Donors of different ages were randomly distributed across sequencing lanes to avoid experimental bias. Using the same blood draw, the study looked at two additional independent replicas of 1 million unique cDNA reads for two donors, one aged 18 to 30 and the other aged 80 or older. The study measured age-related changes in TCR beta repertoire diversity using deep sequencing normalized with unique cDNA molecular identifiers.

The paper's findings and limits, for the study overall: Observed TCR beta diversity per million T cells fell roughly linearly with age, and a significant reduction was already apparent by age around 39. Because the CMV infection status of the donors was unknown, age-related changes in expanded clonotypes may potentially have been confounded. Bulk unsorted PBMC profiling prevented conclusive comparison of naive and antigen-experienced compartments. There was a strong correlation between observed TCR beta diversity and the percentage of naive T cells measured by flow cytometry. Estimates of total diversity based on one million sequenced T cells were regarded as lower bounds and as underestimates. The long-lived group showed more naive CD4+ T cells, fewer expanded clones and increased TCR diversity than the aged group, suggesting age selection.

The receptor was isolated from a woman aged 18-35 years in good health. This chain joins TRBV20-1 to TRBJ1-1, with TRBD1 perhaps the D gene, on 5 matching bases. The sequenced material came from blood. DNA sequence: TGCAGTGCCTCTGTTAGGGGCGCGAAAGTGAACACTGAAGCTTTCTTT. It translates to CSASVRGAKVNTEAFF.